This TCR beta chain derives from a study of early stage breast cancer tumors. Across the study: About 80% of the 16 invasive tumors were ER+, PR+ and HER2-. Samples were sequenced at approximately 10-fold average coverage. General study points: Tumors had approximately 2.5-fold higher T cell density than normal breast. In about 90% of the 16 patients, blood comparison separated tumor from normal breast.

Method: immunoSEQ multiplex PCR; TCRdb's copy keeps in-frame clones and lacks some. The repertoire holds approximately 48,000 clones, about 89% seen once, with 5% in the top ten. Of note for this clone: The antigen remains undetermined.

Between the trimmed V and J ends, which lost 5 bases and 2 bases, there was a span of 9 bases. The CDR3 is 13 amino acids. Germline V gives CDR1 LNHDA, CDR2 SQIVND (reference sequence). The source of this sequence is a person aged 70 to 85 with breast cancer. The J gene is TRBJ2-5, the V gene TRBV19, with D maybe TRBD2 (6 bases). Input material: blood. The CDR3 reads CASSREIQETQYF. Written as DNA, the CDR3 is TGTGCCAGTAGTCGGGAGATTCAAGAGACCCAGTACTTC.